This T cell receptor beta chain was profiled in a study of blood T cell repertoires in COVID-19. Study as a whole: The origin of the acute and convalescent COVID-19 samples was the United States, Italy and Spain.

Original methodology: Amplifying reference gene primers gave estimates of nucleated cell counts. Clones were sequenced by immunoSEQ multiplex PCR, and TCRdb holds only the in-frame ones, with some missing. V and J calls and clone size are given by that table; D and trimming were obtained from the DNA. The top ten hold 1.5% of the sample, which has 130,000 or so clones, roughly 88% seen once. Trimming at V came to 3 bases and at J to 8 bases, leaving 9 bases not matched to a gene. The CDR3 runs to 17 residues. Germline V gene lookup returns CDR1 KGHDR and CDR2 SFDVKD. Material: peripheral blood. This sequence was found in a woman between 55 and 75 years old with acute or convalescent COVID-19. V gene TRBV24-1 combines with J gene TRBJ2-1; 13 bases map to TRBD2. The CDR3 region is CATSDGSGTSGAYEQFF. The DNA for the CDR3 is TGTGCCACCAGTGATGGCTCCGGGACTAGCGGGGCCTATGAGCAGTTCTTC.